This passage covers 30 T cell receptor beta chains from one sample sequenced in a study of CD8 T cells in ankylosing spondylitis. Study-wide findings and caveats: A TCR beta motif of several highly homologous variants appeared characteristic of ankylosing spondylitis blood.

TCRdb called the 5' RACE reads again in MiXCR, with one record for every CDR3 protein. Of 500,000 to 550,000 distinct CDR3 sequences listed, about 13% were seen once; the top ten hold approximately 7%. Antigens for these TCRs are unknown. Sequencing input: blood, either unsorted or a sorted T cell fraction (not recorded which). The source is a male donor with ankylosing spondylitis.

This clonotype showed up just a few times. The chain uses TRBV20-1 and TRBJ2-1; D gene uncertain. The CDR3 loop spans 12 amino acids. The ends were cut back, 1 base at V and 4 bases at J, with 5 bases in the middle. Germline V gene lookup returns CDR1 DFQATT and CDR2 SNEGSKA (reference sequence). The DNA for the CDR3 is TGCAGTGCTAGAGTCCGGTACAATGAGCAGTTCTTC. Its protein product is CSARVRYNEQFF.

This clonotype was detected ten times or more. V usage is TRBV5-1 and J usage is TRBJ2-3, with D perhaps matching TRBD2 (5 bases). Germline V lookup: CDR1 SGHRS, CDR2 YFSETQ. The CDR3 totals 16 residues. Trimming removed 6 bases from V and 6 bases from J, with 23 bases in between. The CDR3 coding sequence is TGCGCCAGCACCCCAGGAAGCGCGCAAGGACTGGATACGCAGTATTTT. Residues: CASTPGSAQGLDTQYF.

Many counts were recorded for this clonotype. V is TRBV11-2 and J is TRBJ2-5; tentative D call: TRBD1 (5 bases). The CDR3 covers 13 residues. The V and J ends lost 6 bases and 5 bases respectively, with 13 bases between them. Germline CDR1 reads SGHAT; CDR2 reads FQNNGV. CDR3 sequence reads: CASRGQGRETQYF. The CDR3 DNA is TGTGCCAGCAGGGGCCAGGGCAGGGAGACCCAGTACTTC. The whole variable domain, remainder taken from reference TRBV11-2 and TRBJ2-5, is EAGVAQSPRYKIIEKRQSVAFWCNPISGHATLYWYQQILGQGPKLLIQFQNNGVVDDSQLPKDRFSAERLKGVDSTLKIQPAKLEDSAVYLCASRGQGRETQYFGPGTRLLVL.

This clonotype was recorded many times. This chain links TRBV4-2 with TRBJ2-2; no definite D call. CDR1 is LGHNA and CDR2 is YNFKEQ in the germline V gene. This CDR3 contains 16 residues. V was clipped by 2 bases and J by 4 bases, with 14 bases between them. In nucleotides, the CDR3 is TGTGCCAGCAGCCAAAAGGGAAGAAGTTCCACCGGGGAGCTGTTTTTT. This gives the protein CASSQKGRSSTGELFF.

This chain joins TRBV27 and TRBJ1-2; a weak D match, TRBD1 (6 bases). CDR1 is MNHEY and CDR2 is SMNVEV in the germline V gene (reference sequence). V lost 5 bases and J lost 5, with 21 bases in between. The CDR3 spans 16 residues. The CDR3 reads CASSVGPRTVPYGYTF. The CDR3 DNA reads TGTGCCAGCAGTGTTGGCCCCCGGACAGTCCCTTATGGCTACACCTTC.

This clonotype was picked up a small number of times. The chain has TRBV20-1 and TRBJ2-5; D is uncertain. V dropped 3 bases and J dropped 5 bases, with 13 bases sitting between them. Germline CDR1 is DFQATT and CDR2 is SNEGSKA (reference sequence). CDR3 length: 13 amino acids. The CDR3 DNA is TGCAGTGCTAGCCCGGACGCTTGGGAGACCCAGTACTTC. It translates to CSASPDAWETQYF.

This clonotype was detected many times. The chain joins TRBV12-3 or TRBV12-4 to TRBJ2-1, with a tentative D call TRBD2 (5 bases). The CDR3 length is 14 residues. Between the trimmed V and J ends, which lost 8 bases and 9 bases, there was a span of 20 bases. The CDR3 spells CASFPGELRSEQFF. The CDR3 nucleotides read TGTGCCAGCTTCCCCGGGGAACTAAGAAGTGAGCAGTTCTTC.

In this sample, this clonotype turned up a few times. V usage is TRBV4-2 and J usage is TRBJ2-5, with unresolved D. Trimming removed 4 bases at V and 5 bases at J, with 8 bases between. Germline V gene lookup returns CDR1 LGHNA and CDR2 YNFKEQ. The CDR3 is 12 residues long. The CDR3 DNA follows: TGTGCCAGCAGCCGACCTCGGGAGACCCAGTACTTC. Its translation is CASSRPRETQYF.

The V and J genes are TRBV9 and TRBJ2-5; 10 bases map to TRBD2. J lost 5 bases, V lost 4 bases, and 8 bases had no gene match. This CDR3 contains 15 residues. Germline-derived CDR1 and CDR2 are SGDLS and YYNGEE. CDR3 in DNA: TGTGCCAGCAGCCCTCTAGCGGGAGTAAGTGAGACCCAGTACTTC. It is translated as CASSPLAGVSETQYF.

This clonotype has a count of ten or more. CDR3 DNA: TGTGCCAGCAGTCCCGGGACAGGTAACACAGATACGCAGTATTTT. Translated: CASSPGTGNTDTQYF. The gene calls are TRBV12-3 or TRBV12-4 and TRBJ2-3, with 8 bases aligning to TRBD1. Losses at the gene ends were 5 bases for V and 2 bases for J; bases not matched to a gene: 6. The length of the CDR3 is 15 residues.

This clonotype was seen a few times. The V call is TRBV5-6, the J call TRBJ1-5; weak D call: TRBD1 (5 bases). V was cut by 4 bases and J by 3 bases, with 11 bases left in between. Germline V CDR1 and CDR2: SGHDT, YYEEEE. The CDR3 contains 14 residues. The DNA of the CDR3 is TGTGCCAGCAGCGACAGTAGAGCCAATCAGCCCCAGCATTTT. This sequence encodes CASSDSRANQPQHF.

The chain has TRBV7-9 and TRBJ1-2, with D possibly matching TRBD1 (5 bases). The V gene lost 2 bases and the J gene lost 7 bases, with 17 bases spanning the gap. This CDR3 spans 15 amino acids. The V gene's germline CDR1 is SEHNR and CDR2 FQNEAQ (reference sequence). The CDR3 is CASSLLTADMGGYTF. DNA of the CDR3: TGTGCCAGCAGCTTATTAACCGCGGACATGGGTGGCTACACCTTC.

V and J are TRBV7-2 and TRBJ2-1; D could derive from TRBD1 or TRBD2 (5 bases each). The germline V gene encodes CDR1 SGHTA and CDR2 FQGNSA. CDR3 length equals 12 residues. V was pared by 5 bases and J by 10 bases, with 12 bases between. In nucleotides, the CDR3 is TGTGCCAGCAGCCCGGGGACGGCCGAGCAGTTCTTC. It is translated as CASSPGTAEQFF. Full variable domain (rest looked up from reference TRBV7-2 and TRBJ2-1): GAGVSQSPSNKVTEKGKDVELRCDPISGHTALYWYRQSLGQGLEFLIYFQGNSAPDKSGLPSDRFSAERTGGSVSTLTIQRTQQEDSAVYLCASSPGTAEQFFGPGTRLTVL.

The V and J genes are TRBV24-1 and TRBJ2-1, with 8 positions matching TRBD1. The CDR3 contains 16 residues. Germline V gene sequence: CDR1 KGHDR, CDR2 SFDVKD. The J segment lost 5 bases and the V segment lost 1 base, leaving 6 bases of the junction unmatched. Written as DNA, the CDR3 is TGTGCCACCAGTGATTTAAAGACAGGGGTCGACAATGAGCAGTTCTTC. Its protein is CATSDLKTGVDNEQFF.

The genes are TRBV6-1 and TRBJ2-2; D is undetermined. The CDR3 loop spans 16 amino acids. V lost 2 bases and J 0 bases, leaving 10 bases between the germline ends. From germline, CDR1 is MNHNS and CDR2 SASEGT. Here the CDR3 reads CASSELSVANTGELFF. CDR3 coding DNA: TGTGCCAGCAGTGAATTAAGCGTCGCGAACACCGGGGAGCTGTTTTTT.

This clonotype was seen repeatedly, ten times or more. The chain recombines TRBV5-6 with TRBJ2-7; D might be TRBD1 (6 bases). The germline CDR1 and CDR2 sequences are SGHDT and YYEEEE. The V end lost 5 bases, the J end lost 6 bases, and 21 bases lay between the germline ends. This CDR3 region has 15 residues. Here the CDR3 reads CASSFNRDTFIEQYF. CDR3 coding DNA: TGTGCCAGCAGTTTCAACCGGGACACCTTCATCGAGCAGTACTTC.

This clonotype was seen a few times. The chain carries TRBV5-1 and TRBJ2-1; TRBD2 matches 7 bases. The germline CDR1 and CDR2 sequences are SGHRS and YFSETQ. V gave up 7 bases and J gave up 1 base; unmatched junction bases: 5. This CDR3 is built from 14 residues. The CDR3 reads CASGGGGSYNEQFF. CDR3 DNA sequence: TGCGCCAGCGGTGGGGGGGGATCCTACAATGAGCAGTTCTTC.

This clonotype was seen a handful of times. The chain joins TRBV7-2 to TRBJ2-3; 12 nucleotides align to TRBD2. CDR1 and CDR2 (germline): SGHTA, FQGNSA. The length of the CDR3 is 16 residues. Trimming at V came to 5 bases and at J to 6 bases, leaving 9 bases not matched to a gene. The DNA for the CDR3 is TGTGCCAGCAGCCCTAGGACTAGCGGGACACCCGATACGCAGTATTTT. This sequence encodes CASSPRTSGTPDTQYF.

The chain couples TRBV4-1 to TRBJ2-1; D is unclear. Germline assignment: CDR1 MGHRA and CDR2 YSYEKL. This CDR3 has 16 residues. V was cut by 0 bases and J by 4 bases, with 13 bases left in between. Here the CDR3 DNA reads TGCGCCAGCAGCCAAGATCTACGTAGAAAATACAATGAGCAGTTCTTC. Its protein product is CASSQDLRRKYNEQFF.

The rearrangement links TRBV4-2 to TRBJ2-5; 9 nucleotides line up with TRBD2. CDR3 length equals 20 residues. Germline CDR1 and CDR2: LGHNA and YNFKEQ. With 7 bases clipped from V and 5 bases from J, the junction kept 26 bases outside the gene matches. Here the CDR3 reads CASIPPLVAGVRVFGETQYF. CDR3 bases: TGTGCCAGCATCCCCCCCTTGGTAGCGGGAGTACGGGTCTTCGGTGAGACCCAGTACTTC.

This chain links TRBV5-1 with TRBJ2-2; D is unresolved. The CDR3 totals 14 residues. V was shortened by 1 base and J by 0 bases, with 4 bases between the two germline ends. Germline CDR1 and CDR2: SGHRS and YFSETQ. CDR3 sequence: CASSLSPNTGELFF. CDR3 coding DNA: TGCGCCAGCAGCTTGTCTCCGAACACCGGGGAGCTGTTTTTT.

The J gene is TRBJ2-6, the V gene TRBV18; TRBD1 is a possible D gene (6 bases). Trimming pared 2 bases from V and 0 bases from J, leaving 20 bases between. This CDR3 comprises 20 residues. Germline CDR1 is KGHSH and CDR2 is LQKENI. The CDR3 region has the DNA TGTGCCAGCTCACCAAGGCTGACAGGTTTTCCCCACTCTGGGGCCAACGTCCTGACTTTC. As protein: CASSPRLTGFPHSGANVLTF.

This clonotype was seen more than once but under ten times. The chain employs TRBV5-1 and TRBJ1-3; 7 bases fit TRBD1. CDR3 length: 13 amino acids. V was pared by 7 bases and J by 0 bases, with 1 base of the junction left unmatched. Germline V gene data show CDR1 as SGHRS and CDR2 as YFSETQ. As DNA, the CDR3 is TGCGCCAGCCGGGACAGCTCTGGAAACACCATATATTTT. Translated, it gives CASRDSSGNTIYF.

This clonotype was seen at least ten times. The chain employs TRBV24-1 and TRBJ2-1; D is undetermined. Germline lookup yields CDR1 KGHDR and CDR2 SFDVKD. The V and J ends lost 3 bases and 0 bases respectively, with 11 bases between them. The CDR3 has 16 amino acids. CDR3 sequence reads: CATSDDSTGSYNEQFF. CDR3 in DNA: TGTGCCACCAGTGATGATTCCACTGGCTCCTACAATGAGCAGTTCTTC.

The rearrangement links TRBV3-1 to TRBJ2-3; the match to TRBD1 covers 7 bases. V shed 1 base and J 1 base; nucleotides not matched to a gene: 2. The germline V gene has CDR1 LGHDT and CDR2 YNNKEL (reference sequence). This CDR3 region has 15 residues. The CDR3 protein is CASSQGQGGTDTQYF. The DNA of the CDR3 is TGTGCCAGCAGCCAAGGACAGGGAGGCACAGATACGCAGTATTTT.

This clonotype was counted ten times or more. This sequence joins TRBV3-1 and TRBJ2-5, with unresolved D. The V end was cut by 5 bases, the J end by 0 bases, with 13 bases between. The CDR3 has 15 amino acids. Germline values: CDR1 LGHDT, CDR2 YNNKEL (reference sequence). The CDR3 spells CASSTKSENQETQYF. The CDR3 DNA reads as TGTGCCAGCAGCACTAAGTCGGAGAACCAAGAGACCCAGTACTTC.

The chain links TRBV6-1 to TRBJ2-1; 9 bases map to TRBD2. Trimming removed 8 bases from V and 6 bases from J; junction bases left unmatched: 2. The CDR3 sequence is 12 residues long. The germline gives CDR1 MNHNS, CDR2 SASEGT. CDR3 sequence (DNA): TGTGCCAGCGAGACTAGCGGCAATGAGCAGTTCTTC. Its translation is CASETSGNEQFF.

This clonotype turned up a few times. V gene TRBV15 combines with J gene TRBJ1-4; D is unresolved. The length of the CDR3 is 13 residues. Germline lookup yields CDR1 LNHNV and CDR2 YYDKDF (reference sequence). V lost 1 base and J 3 bases, leaving 3 bases between the germline ends. The CDR3 is CATSRGPNEKLFF. The CDR3 DNA is TGTGCCACCAGCAGAGGGCCTAATGAAAAACTGTTTTTT.

The sample holds a few counts of this clonotype. The rearrangement joins TRBV24-1 to TRBJ1-1; D gene ambiguous. Germline CDR1 is KGHDR and CDR2 is SFDVKD. This CDR3 has 14 amino acids. Trimming cost V 7 bases and J 0 bases, with 11 bases left between them. The CDR3 DNA reads as TGTGCCACCAGGGCGGAGGGTGTGAACACTGAAGCTTTCTTT. It specifies CATRAEGVNTEAFF.

A few counts support this clonotype. This chain connects TRBV27 to TRBJ2-7, with 8 bases that match TRBD2. V lost 4 bases and J lost 6; bases outside the gene matches: 11. This CDR3 has 15 residues. Germline V gene sequence: CDR1 MNHEY, CDR2 SMNVEV (reference sequence). For the CDR3, the DNA is TGTGCCAGCAGTTACGAACGAACGACTAGCGCCGAGCAGTACGTC. As protein: CASSYERTTSAEQYV.